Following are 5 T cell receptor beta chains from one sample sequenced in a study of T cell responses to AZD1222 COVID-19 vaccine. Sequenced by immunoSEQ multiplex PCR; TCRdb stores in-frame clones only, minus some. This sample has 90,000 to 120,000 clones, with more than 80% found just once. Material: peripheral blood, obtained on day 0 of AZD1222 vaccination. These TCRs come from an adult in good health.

CDR3 nucleotides: TGTGCCAGCTCACCAATGTTCCATAGCAATCAGCCCCAGCATTTT. Encoded protein: CASSPMFHSNQPQHF. The rearrangement uses TRBV18 and TRBJ1-5; D gene ambiguous. The V end lost 2 bases, the J end lost 0 bases, and 8 bases lay between the germline ends. The V gene's germline CDR1 is KGHSH and CDR2 LQKENI. This CDR3 comprises 15 residues.

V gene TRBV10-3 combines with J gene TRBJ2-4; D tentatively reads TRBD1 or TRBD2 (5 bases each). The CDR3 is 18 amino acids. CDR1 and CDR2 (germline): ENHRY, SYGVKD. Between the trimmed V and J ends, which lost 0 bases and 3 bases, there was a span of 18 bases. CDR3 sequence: CAISESRDEGWDKNIQYF. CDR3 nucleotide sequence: TGTGCCATCAGTGAGTCACGGGATGAGGGGTGGGACAAAAACATTCAGTACTTC.

The CDR3 DNA reads TGTGCCAGCAGTCCATATTACGAGCAGTACTTC. This encodes CASSPYYEQYF. The chain carries TRBV28 and TRBJ2-7; D gene ambiguous. This CDR3 spans 11 amino acids. V was clipped by 5 bases and J by 4 bases, with 6 bases between them. Germline lookup yields CDR1 MDHEN and CDR2 SYDVKM.

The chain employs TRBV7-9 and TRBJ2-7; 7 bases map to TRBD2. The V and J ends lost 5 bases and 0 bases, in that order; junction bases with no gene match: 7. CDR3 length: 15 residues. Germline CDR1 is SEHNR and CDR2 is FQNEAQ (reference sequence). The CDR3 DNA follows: TGTGCCAGCAGCCCCCAAGCGGGACTCTCCTACGAGCAGTACTTC. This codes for CASSPQAGLSYEQYF.

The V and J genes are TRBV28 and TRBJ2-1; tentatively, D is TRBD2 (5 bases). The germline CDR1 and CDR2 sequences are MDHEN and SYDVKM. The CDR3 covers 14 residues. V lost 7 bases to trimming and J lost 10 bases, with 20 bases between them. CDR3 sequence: CASTFRPMAGEQFF. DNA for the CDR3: TGTGCCAGCACGTTTCGGCCGATGGCGGGCGAGCAGTTCTTC.